This T cell receptor (beta chain) was retrieved from a study of cytomegalovirus exposure and HLA in healthy donors. Findings and limits, study-wide: Three chains tied to CMV proved CMV antigen-specific in vitro. The records held CMV serostatus as the only immune exposure information. Sequencing had likely introduced a cluster of highly shared sequence variants as an artifact. Within a later analysis, the majority of CMV-associated TCR beta chains appeared HLA-restricted.

The PCR made use of 60 Vbeta and 13 Jbeta primers. TCRdb's copy holds only in-frame clones and misses some; the assay was immunoSEQ multiplex PCR. The table has over 100,000 clones, roughly three quarters seen once; the top ten hold roughly 1.1%. To note about this clone: Antigen specificity is unknown.

Deletions cut 7 bases from V and 2 bases from J, with 12 bases between. CDR3 length: 14 residues. Germline lookup yields CDR1 SNHLY and CDR2 FYNNEI. This clonotype was sampled from a male donor in good health and CMV-seronegative. Sequenced material: PBMCs. This rearrangement joins TRBV2 to TRBJ1-5; no firm D call. The CDR3, as DNA: TGTGCCAGCAAAGGAGGGAGGGGCAATCAGCCCCAGCATTTT. As protein: CASKGGRGNQPQHF.